A selection of T cell receptor beta chains follows, all from one sample in a study of blood T cell repertoires in COVID-19. The protocol was immunoSEQ multiplex PCR, while the TCRdb copy is restricted to in-frame clones and leaves out a portion. The data show 210,000 or so clones, about three quarters seen once. The sample consisted of peripheral blood. The source is a woman older than 75 with active or convalescent COVID-19. The CDR3 runs from the conserved cysteine through the conserved F or W. Rows may omit the clone size; those that give it use once, few, many or a size class.

TRBV28	NA	TRBJ1-5	CASSLQGAGNQPQHF
TRBV7-9	NA	TRBJ1-1	CASSSPDTINTEAFF
TRBV3-1/TRBV3-2	NA	TRBJ2-3	CASSQAIASAGTDTQYF
TRBV29-1	NA	TRBJ2-3	CSVSQGDGTDTQYF
TRBV2	NA	TRBJ2-2	CASRLWGGGGVDTGELFF
TRBV3-1/TRBV3-2	NA	TRBJ1-6	CASSQAGRGRSPLHF
TRBV5-1	NA	TRBJ2-5	CASSARTGSQETQYF
TRBV9	NA	TRBJ2-3	CASSAGTSGGGTDTQYF
TRBV7-2	NA	TRBJ2-1	CASSPDRGEYNEQFF
TRBV3-1/TRBV3-2	NA	TRBJ1-2	CASSLTGYAGYTF
TRBV4-1	NA	TRBJ2-2	CASSSKHETGTINTGELFF
TRBV28	few	TRBJ1-3	CASSLFLGEGVSGNTIYF
TRBV18	NA	TRBJ1-4	CASSRNMGGIREKLFF
TRBV7-2	NA	TRBJ1-2	CASSPNAGTGFGYTF
TRBV7-3	NA	TRBJ2-1	CASSLRGGPNNEQFF
TRBV7-2	NA	TRBJ2-3	CASSFRTSGFSTDTQYF
TRBV2	NA	TRBJ1-5	CASSEVGQPQHF
TRBV28	NA	TRBJ2-1	CASGASRGFSLFF
TRBV9	NA	TRBJ1-3	CASSSLDRGRNTIYF
TRBV7-2	NA	TRBJ2-3	CASSRGGTDTQYF
TRBV14	once	TRBJ1-1	CASSRGVSAFF
TRBV7-2	NA	TRBJ2-5	CASSEMGPFQETQYF
TRBV6-1	NA	TRBJ1-6	CASHRDRQISPLHF
TRBV10-3	NA	TRBJ2-7	CAISESNKGGSYEQYF